These 21 T cell receptor beta chains share one sample of origin, sequenced in a study of shared clonotypes between healthy human individuals. The data were produced by immunoSEQ multiplex PCR, yet TCRdb's version contains in-frame clones alone and is incomplete. The table records around 1.5 million clones, 95% to 99% of them present only once. Input material: naive CD4+ T cells sorted from blood. Subset: CD45RA+ positively selected. The receptors come from a man aged 25 to 40 in good health.

The CDR3 bases are TGTGCCAGTACCCCGGGGGGACTAGCGGACAATGAGCAGTTCTTC. Translated: CASTPGGLADNEQFF. This rearrangement joins TRBV19 to TRBJ2-1, with 11 bases lining up with TRBD2. CDR1 and CDR2 (germline): LNHDA, SQIVND (reference sequence). The CDR3 contains 15 residues. Trimming at V came to 7 bases and at J to 5 bases, leaving 7 bases not matched to a gene.

This clone has only one observation. The chain uses TRBV25-1 and TRBJ2-3, with D maybe TRBD1 (7 bases). CDR1 is MGHDK, CDR2 SYGVNS, per germline. The CDR3 is 14 residues long. V dropped 2 bases and J dropped 6 bases, with 12 bases sitting between them. The CDR3: CASSEKGAGDTQYF. In nucleotides, the CDR3 is TGTGCCAGCAGTGAAAAGGGGGCGGGGGATACGCAGTATTTT.

The chain recombines TRBV11-3 with TRBJ2-7; tentatively, D is TRBD1 (6 bases). The germline gives CDR1 SGHNT, CDR2 YENEEA. The germline V and J ends were trimmed by 5 bases and 4 bases, with 18 bases remaining between them. The CDR3 sequence is 15 residues long. The chain's CDR3 is CASSNSQGYVYEQYF. The CDR3 DNA sequence: TGTGCCAGCAGCAATTCGCAGGGGTACGTTTACGAGCAGTACTTC.

Regarding this clone: This specimen includes other DNA sequences encoding the same CDR3. The chain carries TRBV5-6 and TRBJ2-3; D is unresolved. The CDR3 loop spans 12 amino acids. V was cut by 0 bases and J by 4 bases, with 3 bases left in between. CDR1 is SGHDT and CDR2 is YYEEEE in the germline V gene. CDR3 amino acids: CASSLAPDTQYF. CDR3 nucleotide sequence: TGTGCCAGCAGCTTGGCCCCAGATACGCAGTATTTT.

The V and J genes are TRBV5-1 and TRBJ2-1; no clear D. V was shortened by 4 bases and J by 2 bases, with 13 bases between the two germline ends. This CDR3 is 15 amino acids long. Germline V gives CDR1 SGHRS, CDR2 YFSETQ. The CDR3 DNA reads TGCGCCAGCAGCACCTTCCAAACCACCTACAATGAGCAGTTCTTC. This codes for CASSTFQTTYNEQFF. Using reference TRBV5-1 and TRBJ2-1 for the parts outside the CDR3, the full variable domain is KAGVTQTPRYLIKTRGQQVTLSCSPISGHRSVSWYQQTPGQGLQFLFEYFSETQRNKGNFPGRFSGRQFSNSRSEMNVSTLELGDSALYLCASSTFQTTYNEQFFGPGTRLTVL.

CDR3 sequence (DNA): TGTGCCAGCAGCTTAGTACTAGCGGGCGAGTTCTTC. This encodes CASSLVLAGEFF. The chain links TRBV7-2 to TRBJ2-1, with 9 positions matching TRBD2. This CDR3 contains 12 residues. V dropped 1 base and J dropped 14; count of bases not matched to a gene: 3. CDR1 is SGHTA and CDR2 is FQGNSA in the germline V gene.

The CDR3, as DNA: TGTGCCATCAGCGCCGGGACCGGGGCCGGCTACACCTTC. Its translation is CAISAGTGAGYTF. The chain couples TRBV10-3 to TRBJ1-2, with D maybe TRBD1 (5 bases). Trimming stripped 6 bases from V and 8 bases from J, with 16 bases between. The germline CDR1 and CDR2 sequences are ENHRY and SYGVKD. The CDR3 is 13 residues long.

This chain connects TRBV11-1 to TRBJ2-5; 9 nucleotides align to TRBD1. V lost 5 bases, J lost 4 bases, and 11 bases stayed unmatched. In germline, CDR1 is SGHAT, CDR2 FQDESV (reference sequence). The CDR3 is 16 amino acids. The CDR3 bases are TGTGCCAGCAGCCTAGAGTTGGGACAGGGTACAGAGACCCAGTACTTC. This translates into CASSLELGQGTETQYF.

The V and J genes are TRBV29-1 and TRBJ1-4; D is uncertain. CDR1 is SQVTM and CDR2 is ANQGSEA in the germline V gene. The CDR3 is made up of 16 amino acids. V lost 5 bases, J lost 2 bases, and 18 bases lay in between. Here the CDR3 reads CSVSWESDTTNEKLFF. In DNA form, the CDR3 reads TGCAGCGTTAGTTGGGAATCAGACACCACTAATGAAAAACTGTTTTTT.

This rearrangement joins TRBV7-9 to TRBJ2-1; D could derive from TRBD1 or TRBD2 (5 bases each). Germline CDR1 and CDR2: SEHNR and FQNEAQ (reference sequence). CDR3 length: 13 residues. Trimming removed 3 bases from V and 9 bases from J, with 12 bases in between. CDR3 region: CASSLARGTEQFF. CDR3 in DNA: TGTGCCAGCAGCTTGGCCCGGGGCACTGAGCAGTTCTTC.

This sequence joins TRBV2 and TRBJ1-5, with a weak D call TRBD1 (6 bases). The V end lost 3 bases, the J end lost 6 bases, and 12 bases lay between the germline ends. The CDR3 loop spans 14 amino acids. Germline loops: CDR1 SNHLY, CDR2 FYNNEI. This CDR3 is CASSDARGLQPQHF. The CDR3 bases are TGTGCCAGCAGTGATGCCAGGGGTCTTCAGCCCCAGCATTTT.

V gene TRBV18 combines with J gene TRBJ2-7, with TRBD1 identical over 12 bases. This CDR3 has 17 amino acids. Germline CDR1 and CDR2: KGHSH and LQKENI. Trimming took 4 bases from V and 6 from J; bases not matched to a gene: 13. The CDR3 sequence is CASSLRLPGQGASEQYF. DNA of the CDR3: TGTGCCAGCTCACTAAGACTGCCGGGACAGGGGGCGTCCGAGCAGTACTTC.

V usage is TRBV10-1 and J usage is TRBJ2-3, with 8 positions matching TRBD1. Per the germline V gene, CDR1 is WNHNN and CDR2 is SYGVQD (reference sequence). The V gene end was trimmed by 6 bases and the J gene end by 2 bases; junction bases not matched to a gene: 13. The CDR3 contains 17 residues. Written as DNA, the CDR3 is TGCGCCAGCAGACCCTCGACAGGGGACCCTTACACAGATACGCAGTATTTT. As protein: CASRPSTGDPYTDTQYF.

With respect to this clone: One junction end disagrees with the germline gene, perhaps due to a read error. This sequence joins TRBV5-4 and TRBJ2-1; 8 bases are shared with TRBD2. The CDR3 is made up of 16 amino acids. Germline CDR1 reads SGHNT; CDR2 reads YYREEE (reference sequence). The CDR3 sequence is CASSLGSGGRFDEQFF. For the CDR3, the DNA is TGTGCCAGCAGTTTGGGGAGTGGCGGGAGGTTTGATGAGCAGTTCTTC.

This sequence joins TRBV5-6 and TRBJ2-3; D unclear. Trimming shortened V by 1 base and J by 4 bases, and 4 bases separated the two germline ends. This CDR3 comprises 12 residues. Germline-derived CDR1 and CDR2 are SGHDT and YYEEEE. The CDR3 spells CASSLIADTQYF. CDR3 nucleotide sequence: TGTGCCAGCAGCTTGATAGCAGATACGCAGTATTTT.

The rearrangement joins TRBV5-1 to TRBJ1-1; D ambiguous. The ends were cut back, 4 bases at V and 1 base at J, with 17 bases in the middle. The germline CDR1 and CDR2 sequences are SGHRS and YFSETQ. The CDR3 is 16 residues long. The DNA for the CDR3 is TGCGCCAGCAGCCTCAAGTTGGGGAAGCCGAACACTGAAGCTTTCTTT. This translates into CASSLKLGKPNTEAFF.

V usage is TRBV19 and J usage is TRBJ1-3, with 7 bases lining up with TRBD1. The CDR3 has 15 amino acids. Germline CDR1 LNHDA, CDR2 SQIVND (reference sequence). The V and J ends lost 4 bases and 1 base, in that order; junction bases with no gene match: 4. The CDR3 nucleotides read TGTGCCAGTAGTACCACAGGGGAATCTGGAAACACCATATATTTT. It yields the protein CASSTTGESGNTIYF.

To note about this clone: A read error may produce the germline difference seen at one junction end. V is TRBV11-2 and J is TRBJ1-4, with D perhaps matching TRBD1 (5 bases). The germline gives CDR1 SGHAT, CDR2 FQNNGV. The length of the CDR3 is 14 residues. CDR3 coding DNA: TGTGCCAGCAGCCGCGACAGTGCTAATGTAAAACTGTTTTTT. Encoded protein: CASSRDSANVKLFF.

J is TRBJ1-5 and V is TRBV6-1, with 9 bases matching TRBD1. Germline V gives CDR1 MNHNS, CDR2 SASEGT. Losses at the gene ends were 6 bases for V and 4 bases for J; bases not matched to a gene: 7. The CDR3 sequence is 15 residues long. In nucleotides, the CDR3 is TGTGCCAGCAGGTATCGACAGGGGGGGAATCAGCCCCAGCATTTT. Translating it yields CASRYRQGGNQPQHF.

This clone was counted a single time. This chain links TRBV6-1 with TRBJ2-3, with TRBD2 identical over 8 bases. The V and J ends lost 5 bases and 4 bases, in that order; junction bases with no gene match: 5. This CDR3 is built from 14 residues. Per the germline V gene, CDR1 is MNHNS and CDR2 is SASEGT. CDR3 amino acids: CASSRSGNADTQYF. Here the CDR3 DNA reads TGTGCCAGCAGTCGTAGCGGGAACGCAGATACGCAGTATTTT.

The chain joins TRBV19 to TRBJ2-1; 11 bases align to TRBD1. The V gene end was trimmed by 9 bases and the J gene end by 4 bases; junction bases not matched to a gene: 14. CDR3 length: 17 residues. Germline V gene lookup returns CDR1 LNHDA and CDR2 SQIVND (reference sequence). In DNA, the CDR3 is TGTGCCAGCTCGGGATGGCTGGGACAGGGGGGGTACAATGAGCAGTTCTTC. Amino acid sequence: CASSGWLGQGGYNEQFF.